The 6 T cell receptor beta chains below were found in one sample sequenced in a study of shared clonotypes between healthy human individuals. Clones were read by immunoSEQ multiplex PCR, and TCRdb kept only the in-frame ones, dropping some. The sample records over 400,000 clones, about 72% being singletons. What was sequenced was PBMCs. The source of these receptors is a woman in her thirties or forties in good health. Some clones in this sample may be carry-over from other donors' samples.

CDR3 in amino acids: CASSLGVAGETQYF. The CDR3 region has the DNA TGTGCCAGCAGCTTAGGCGTAGCGGGAGAGACCCAGTACTTC. The chain is built from TRBV11-2 and TRBJ2-5, with 7 bases aligning to TRBD2. The CDR3 is 14 amino acids. Germline V gives CDR1 SGHAT, CDR2 FQNNGV. J was trimmed by 4 bases and V by 1 base; bases with no gene match: 3.

V gene TRBV6-5 combines with J gene TRBJ1-1; tentatively, D is TRBD1 (6 bases). The length of the CDR3 is 13 residues. The germline gives CDR1 MNHEY, CDR2 SVGAGI. Trimming pared 6 bases from V and 5 bases from J, leaving 13 bases between. CDR3 nucleotide sequence: TGTGCCAGCAGGAAACAGGGTAGGACTGAAGCTTTCTTT. This sequence encodes CASRKQGRTEAFF.

The rearrangement links TRBV25-1 to TRBJ1-1; D unresolved. The CDR3 sequence is 11 residues long. The V gene's germline CDR1 is MGHDK and CDR2 SYGVNS. V was trimmed by 3 bases and J by 4 bases, leaving 3 bases between them. CDR3 residues: CASSDFTEAFF. The CDR3, as DNA: TGTGCCAGCAGTGACTTCACTGAAGCTTTCTTT.

The gene calls are TRBV19 and TRBJ2-3; 10 bases match TRBD1. V lost 5 bases to trimming and J lost 4 bases; unmatched junction nucleotides: 9. The CDR3 sequence is 16 residues long. Germline-derived CDR1 and CDR2 are LNHDA and SQIVND (reference sequence). The CDR3 nucleotides read TGTGCCAGTAGTGCACCGGGACAGGGGATTGCAGATACGCAGTATTTT. Translated: CASSAPGQGIADTQYF. The variable domain in full, with the rest retrieved from reference TRBV19 and TRBJ2-3, is DGGITQSPKYLFRKEGQNVTLSCEQNLNHDAMYWYRQDPGQGLRLIYYSQIVNDFQKGDIAEGYSVSREKKESFPLTVTSAQKNPTAFYLCASSAPGQGIADTQYFGPGTRLTVL.

In the case of this clone: A read error may account for a junction end that differs from germline. The genes are TRBV6-1 and TRBJ2-1; tentative D call: TRBD2 (5 bases). The CDR3 is 13 amino acids. Germline V gene sequence: CDR1 MNHNS, CDR2 SASEGT. The CDR3 nucleotides read TGTGCCAACAGTGAGCGGACCAGGAATGAGCAGTTCTTC. Translated, it gives CANSERTRNEQFF.

V and J are TRBV27 and TRBJ2-6; weak D call: TRBD1 (6 bases). The germline gives CDR1 MNHEY, CDR2 SMNVEV (reference sequence). V lost 6 bases and J lost 3, with 18 bases in between. CDR3 size: 17 residues. The CDR3 protein is CASRGGRTGFGANVLTF. The CDR3 DNA reads as TGTGCCAGCAGAGGGGGTAGAACAGGTTTTGGGGCCAACGTCCTGACTTTC.